The next 26 T cell receptor beta chains were all read from a single sample in a study of identical twins. TCRdb reprocessed the 5' RACE reads with MiXCR, giving one entry per CDR3 protein. The sample includes about 480,000 distinct CDR3 sequences, 12% to 15% of them seen just once. This same sample was also part of a study on yellow fever vaccine responses in identical twins.

Material: CD4+ T cells sorted from blood. Receptor source: a young woman in good health.

The chain links TRBV29-1 to TRBJ1-2, with D perhaps matching TRBD1 (5 bases). Trimming cost V 3 bases and J 6 bases, with 20 bases left between them. The CDR3 consists of 15 residues. CDR1 is SQVTM, CDR2 ANQGSEA, per germline. CDR3 amino acids: CSVERSGTLTDGYTF. The CDR3 DNA follows: TGCAGCGTTGAGCGGTCGGGGACTTTAACGGATGGCTACACCTTC.

The table lists this clonotype with a few counts. The V and J genes are TRBV6-1 and TRBJ2-3; 10 nucleotides align to TRBD2. The J segment lost 8 bases and the V segment lost 5 bases, leaving 4 bases of the junction unmatched. Germline loops: CDR1 MNHNS, CDR2 SASEGT. The CDR3 is 13 residues long. The CDR3 DNA reads TGTGCCAGCAGTCTATCTAGCGGGGGTACGCAGTATTTT. It specifies CASSLSSGGTQYF.

This clonotype has just a few counts. V and J are TRBV10-3 and TRBJ2-5, with D unresolved. The CDR3 runs 13 residues. In germline, CDR1 is ENHRY, CDR2 SYGVKD. V was clipped by 9 bases and J by 1 base, with 12 bases between them. This CDR3 reads CAITDGTQETQYF. CDR3 DNA sequence: TGTGCCATTACCGACGGTACCCAAGAGACCCAGTACTTC.

The table lists this clonotype with many counts. The chain couples TRBV5-1 to TRBJ1-2; tentative D call: TRBD1 (6 bases). Germline lookup yields CDR1 SGHRS and CDR2 YFSETQ. The CDR3 is made up of 13 amino acids. V lost 1 base to trimming and J lost 6 bases, with 10 bases between them. CDR3 in DNA: TGCGCCAGCAGCTTGTCACAGGGAGATGGCTACACCTTC. Its protein product is CASSLSQGDGYTF.

There are a few counts of this clonotype. The rearrangement links TRBV15 to TRBJ2-2, with D uncertain. From germline, CDR1 is LNHNV and CDR2 YYDKDF (reference sequence). The CDR3 is made up of 16 amino acids. V shed 0 bases and J shed 0 bases, with 8 bases lying between them. The CDR3 nucleotides are TGTGCCACCAGCAGAGATCCTGGATCGAACACCGGGGAGCTGTTTTTT. It codes for CATSRDPGSNTGELFF.

This clonotype was seen a handful of times. The chain recombines TRBV6-1 with TRBJ2-1; 13 bases match TRBD2. The CDR3 has 21 residues. CDR1 is MNHNS and CDR2 is SASEGT in the germline V gene. V dropped 7 bases and J dropped 3; count of bases not matched to a gene: 21. CDR3 protein: CASNGGQGTSGEAGDYNEQFF. In DNA form, the CDR3 reads TGTGCCAGCAATGGGGGACAGGGGACTAGCGGGGAGGCAGGAGACTACAATGAGCAGTTCTTC.

The rearrangement joins TRBV28 to TRBJ1-1; perhaps TRBD1 as D (6 bases). CDR1 and CDR2 (germline): MDHEN, SYDVKM. The CDR3 consists of 14 residues. The V end lost 1 base, the J end lost 1 base, and 7 bases lay between the germline ends. The CDR3 here is CASSLYRANTEAFF. CDR3 nucleotides: TGTGCCAGCAGTTTATACAGGGCGAACACTGAAGCTTTCTTT.

V usage is TRBV27 and J usage is TRBJ2-1, with TRBD1 identical over 9 bases. Germline V gene data show CDR1 as MNHEY and CDR2 as SMNVEV (reference sequence). The CDR3 contains 16 residues. V shed 1 base and J 4 bases; nucleotides not matched to a gene: 5. The CDR3 sequence: CASSLYRGRDYNEQFF. In nucleotides, the CDR3 is TGTGCCAGCAGTTTATACAGGGGGCGGGATTACAATGAGCAGTTCTTC.

The chain is built from TRBV7-9 and TRBJ2-2; D may be TRBD1 (6 bases). This CDR3 region has 15 residues. CDR1 SEHNR and CDR2 FQNEAQ come from the germline V gene (reference sequence). Trimming took off 2 bases at V and 6 bases at J, with 13 bases between the two ends. The CDR3 DNA is TGTGCCAGCAGCTTACCCACAGGGAGCCCCGGGGAGCTGTTTTTT. It codes for CASSLPTGSPGELFF.

In nucleotides, the CDR3 is TGTGCCAGCAGCGTAGCGATAGGCCGCGCGAACACCGGGGAGCTGTTTTTT. It encodes CASSVAIGRANTGELFF. The rearrangement joins TRBV9 to TRBJ2-2; D is uncertain. V was pared by 0 bases and J by 0 bases, with 12 bases between. This CDR3 spans 17 amino acids. Germline CDR1 and CDR2: SGDLS and YYNGEE.

In this sample, this clonotype turned up a few times. The chain joins TRBV11-2 to TRBJ1-2; D call uncertain. V shed 3 bases and J shed 3 bases, with 8 bases lying between them. This CDR3 has 13 amino acids. The germline gives CDR1 SGHAT, CDR2 FQNNGV. The CDR3 spells CASSFSKDYGYTF. DNA for the CDR3: TGTGCCAGCAGCTTTTCAAAAGACTATGGCTACACCTTC.

This clonotype turned up a few times. The chain combines TRBV28 with TRBJ1-5; D is undetermined. This CDR3 is built from 10 residues. V lost 8 bases to trimming and J lost 9 bases, with 8 bases between them. Germline V CDR1 and CDR2: MDHEN, SYDVKM. Here the CDR3 DNA reads TGTGCCAGCCTTCCAGGGCCCCAGCATTTT. Translated: CASLPGPQHF.

The chain employs TRBV21-1 and TRBJ2-2; TRBD1 was called by the table and not checked on the DNA. TRBV21-1 is listed as a pseudogene. This CDR3 has 16 amino acids. CDR3 in amino acids: CASSKLGQAVTGELFF. The CDR3, as DNA: TGTGCCAGCAGCAAATTGGGACAGGCGGTCACCGGGGAGCTGTTTTTT.

This clonotype was detected a few times. The rearrangement joins TRBV7-3 to TRBJ2-1; D not certain. Trimming removed 0 bases from V and 9 bases from J, with 9 bases in between. Germline CDR1 and CDR2: SGHTA and FQGTGA. This CDR3 has 13 amino acids. CDR3 region: CASSLTGPAEQFF. The CDR3 DNA sequence: TGTGCCAGCAGCTTAACCGGCCCGGCTGAGCAGTTCTTC.

J is TRBJ1-6 and V is TRBV27; 9 nucleotides match TRBD1. With 6 bases clipped from V and 9 bases from J, the junction kept 6 bases outside the gene matches. The CDR3 is made up of 14 amino acids. Germline CDR1 MNHEY, CDR2 SMNVEV (reference sequence). The CDR3 DNA sequence: TGTGCCAGCAGCCTCGACAGGGGGGGTTCACCCCTCCACTTT. It codes for CASSLDRGGSPLHF.

J is TRBJ2-6 and V is TRBV5-1; weak D call: TRBD1 (5 bases). Trimming pared 0 bases from V and 4 bases from J, leaving 11 bases between. Germline loops: CDR1 SGHRS, CDR2 YFSETQ. This CDR3 contains 16 residues. CDR3 protein: CASSLESGLGANVLTF. CDR3 sequence (DNA): TGCGCCAGCAGCTTGGAGTCAGGGCTCGGGGCCAACGTCCTGACTTTC.

This clonotype has just a few counts. V gene TRBV7-2 combines with J gene TRBJ2-5, with 12 bases lining up with TRBD2. The germline V gene has CDR1 SGHTA and CDR2 FQGNSA. The CDR3 covers 16 residues. The ends lost 2 bases at V and 6 bases at J; junction bases unmatched: 7. CDR3 protein: CASSLQASGRAKTQYF. The CDR3 DNA reads as TGTGCCAGCAGCTTACAGGCTAGCGGGAGGGCAAAGACCCAGTACTTC.

V usage is TRBV30 and J usage is TRBJ2-7; TRBD1 is a possible D gene (5 bases). V lost 4 bases, J lost 2 bases, and 9 bases lay in between. CDR1 and CDR2 (germline): GTSNPN, SVGIG (reference sequence). The CDR3 covers 12 residues. CDR3 DNA sequence: TGTGCCTGGACAGGGCAGGCCTACGAGCAGTACTTC. This encodes CAWTGQAYEQYF.

This clonotype was counted ten times or more. The genes are TRBV28 and TRBJ2-3; tentatively, D is TRBD2 (6 bases). This CDR3 is built from 14 residues. Germline values: CDR1 MDHEN, CDR2 SYDVKM. V lost 8 bases and J lost 0, with 12 bases in between. CDR3 coding DNA: TGTGCCAGCCTGGGAGGCACTAGCACAGATACGCAGTATTTT. Protein sequence: CASLGGTSTDTQYF.

The V call is TRBV4-3, the J call TRBJ1-2; D is unresolved. Per the germline V gene, CDR1 is LGHNA and CDR2 is YSLEER. Trimming took off 0 bases at V and 4 bases at J, with 12 bases between the two ends. The CDR3 totals 15 residues. CDR3: CASSQDAVASYGYTF. For the CDR3, the DNA is TGCGCCAGCAGCCAAGACGCTGTGGCGTCCTATGGCTACACCTTC.

In this sample, this clonotype turned up a few times. In nucleotides, the CDR3 is TGCAGCGTTGCGACAGCTCCAACTAACTATGGCTACACCTTC. This translates into CSVATAPTNYGYTF. The chain recombines TRBV29-1 with TRBJ1-2, with D possibly matching TRBD1 (5 bases). This CDR3 is 14 amino acids long. V was trimmed by 4 bases and J by 0 bases, leaving 12 bases between them. Germline values: CDR1 SQVTM, CDR2 ANQGSEA. Variable domain in full (rest from reference TRBV29-1 and TRBJ1-2): SAVISQKPSRDICQRGTSLTIQCQVDSQVTMMFWYRQQPGQSLTLIATANQGSEATYESGFVIDKFPISRPNLTFSTLTVSNMSPEDSSIYLCSVATAPTNYGYTFGSGTRLTVV.

In its sample, this clonotype was seen a few times. The CDR3 nucleotides read TGCAGTGCTAGTGAGGGGGCGCAGGGCTACACCTTC. This codes for CSASEGAQGYTF. The rearrangement links TRBV20-1 to TRBJ1-2, with TRBD1 identical over 7 bases. This CDR3 spans 12 amino acids. V was pared by 3 bases and J by 8 bases, with 6 bases of the junction left unmatched. Germline CDR1 reads DFQATT; CDR2 reads SNEGSKA (reference sequence).

This clonotype was recorded a few times. The V gene is TRBV28, the J gene TRBJ2-7, with TRBD2 matching over 8 bases. With 4 bases clipped from V and 1 base from J, the junction kept 6 bases outside the gene matches. The CDR3 runs to 15 residues. The germline V gene has CDR1 MDHEN and CDR2 SYDVKM. The DNA of the CDR3 is TGTGCCAGCAGTTCCCCGGGACTAGGGTCCTACGAGCAGTACTTC. The encoded protein is CASSSPGLGSYEQYF.

This clonotype appeared many times. The rearrangement joins TRBV29-1 to TRBJ2-1; 7 bases align to TRBD2. The CDR3 is 12 residues long. V lost 4 bases to trimming and J lost 9 bases; unmatched junction nucleotides: 6. Per germline, CDR1 SQVTM and CDR2 ANQGSEA. In DNA form, the CDR3 reads TGCAGCGTTGGGGCGGGGGTGAGTGAGCAGTTCTTC. This encodes CSVGAGVSEQFF.

The genes are TRBV6-1 and TRBJ2-3; 11 bases match TRBD2. This CDR3 has 17 residues. With V trimmed by 6 bases and J by 2 bases, 10 bases remained unmatched. Germline V gene sequence: CDR1 MNHNS, CDR2 SASEGT. The CDR3 sequence is CASRPRLAGSYTDTQYF. For the CDR3, the DNA is TGTGCCAGCAGGCCCCGACTAGCGGGATCTTACACAGATACGCAGTATTTT.

The rearrangement joins TRBV20-1 to TRBJ2-5, with 10 bases lining up with TRBD2. The germline CDR1 and CDR2 sequences are DFQATT and SNEGSKA (reference sequence). CDR3 length: 15 amino acids. The trim removed 0 bases at V and 4 bases at J, leaving 5 bases unmatched. CDR3 bases: TGCAGTGCTAGAGATCTAGCGGGAGTCCCAGAGACCCAGTACTTC. Amino acids: CSARDLAGVPETQYF.